One and the same sample provided the 27 T cell receptor beta chains below, sequenced in a study of T cells in narcolepsy. TCRdb's table, derived via immunoSEQ multiplex PCR, lists solely in-frame clones and lacks some. This table has approximately 30,000 clones, 75% to 80% appearing once. The sequenced sample was CD45RA- memory CD4+ T cells from PBMCs. These receptors were collected from a human donor with narcolepsy.

V and J are TRBV29-1 and TRBJ1-2, with D unclear. CDR1 and CDR2 (germline): SQVTM, ANQGSEA. Trimming shortened V by 6 bases and J by 2 bases, and 7 bases separated the two germline ends. The CDR3 loop spans 11 amino acids. CDR3 residues: CSVTRNYGYTF. DNA for the CDR3: TGCAGCGTCACAAGAAACTATGGCTACACCTTC.

This sequence joins TRBV10-1 and TRBJ2-2; a weak D match, TRBD1 (6 bases). V lost 7 bases and J 4 bases, leaving 16 bases between the germline ends. The CDR3 has 15 residues. CDR1 is WNHNN and CDR2 is SYGVQD in the germline V gene (reference sequence). The CDR3 region is CASTPRRGGTGELFF. CDR3 DNA sequence: TGCGCCAGCACCCCCCGTCGAGGGGGCACCGGGGAGCTGTTTTTT.

In this sample, this clone turned up a few times. The chain combines TRBV6-1 with TRBJ1-1, with unresolved D. From germline, CDR1 is MNHNS and CDR2 SASEGT. V dropped 2 bases and J dropped 11 bases, with 12 bases sitting between them. The CDR3 is made up of 12 amino acids. The CDR3: CASSELGQSAFF. CDR3 nucleotides: TGTGCCAGCAGTGAATTGGGCCAATCTGCTTTCTTT.

The rearrangement joins TRBV6-6 to TRBJ2-7; 13 bases map to TRBD2. The CDR3 sequence is 15 residues long. CDR1 and CDR2 from the germline V gene are MNHNY and SVGAGI (reference sequence). J gave up 4 bases and V 6 bases, and 6 bases lay outside the gene matches. The CDR3 spells CASRERLAGGYEQYF. For the CDR3, the DNA is TGTGCCAGCAGGGAACGACTAGCGGGGGGATACGAGCAGTACTTC.

A few counts support this clone. This chain joins TRBV2 and TRBJ2-3; D gene uncertain. CDR3 size: 12 residues. CDR1 and CDR2 from the germline V gene are SNHLY and FYNNEI. The V gene lost 7 bases and the J gene lost 4 bases, with 9 bases spanning the gap. The CDR3 spells CASKGTADTQYF. The CDR3 DNA is TGTGCCAGCAAAGGTACGGCAGATACGCAGTATTTT.

V and J are TRBV5-6 and TRBJ2-7; D perhaps matches TRBD2 (5 bases). The V and J ends lost 0 bases and 0 bases respectively, with 13 bases between them. CDR1 and CDR2 from the germline V gene are SGHDT and YYEEEE. The CDR3 extends over 16 amino acids. Here the CDR3 reads CASSLDSSKSSYEQYF. For the CDR3, the DNA is TGTGCCAGCAGCTTGGATTCTAGCAAAAGCTCCTACGAGCAGTACTTC. The variable domain in full, with the rest retrieved from reference TRBV5-6 and TRBJ2-7, is DAGVTQSPTHLIKTRGQQVTLRCSPKSGHDTVSWYQQALGQGPQFIFQYYEEEERQRGNFPDRFSGHQFPNYSSELNVNALLLGDSALYLCASSLDSSKSSYEQYFGPGTRLTVT.

This sequence joins TRBV28 and TRBJ1-6; D is undetermined. The V and J ends lost 1 base and 11 bases respectively, with 15 bases between them. The CDR3 is made up of 15 amino acids. The germline V gene encodes CDR1 MDHEN and CDR2 SYDVKM. CDR3 sequence reads: CASSLFGGPNAPLHF. The CDR3 DNA is TGTGCCAGCAGTTTATTTGGAGGCCCGAACGCACCCCTCCACTTT.

The chain is built from TRBV6-1 and TRBJ2-7; D is perhaps TRBD2 (5 bases). Germline V gene lookup returns CDR1 MNHNS and CDR2 SASEGT. The CDR3 is made up of 14 amino acids. V lost 6 bases to trimming and J lost 0 bases, with 12 bases between them. The CDR3 nucleotides are TGTGCCAGCAGGAGGGCGGCAGCCTCCTACGAGCAGTACTTC. It yields the protein CASRRAAASYEQYF.

The V call is TRBV5-1, the J call TRBJ2-7; TRBD2 aligns across 9 bases. The CDR3 runs 14 residues. In germline, CDR1 is SGHRS, CDR2 YFSETQ. Germline trimming cut 5 bases from V and 6 bases from J; bases unmatched to any gene: 9. CDR3 sequence: CASRTGLAVGEQYF. CDR3 nucleotides: TGCGCCAGCAGGACGGGACTAGCTGTCGGCGAGCAGTACTTC.

The V gene is TRBV5-4, the J gene TRBJ1-2; 7 bases fit TRBD1. Trimming removed 0 bases from V and 2 bases from J; junction bases left unmatched: 4. This CDR3 is built from 15 residues. Germline assignment: CDR1 SGHNT and CDR2 YYREEE (reference sequence). The chain's CDR3 is CASSLGLGQNYGYTF. CDR3 nucleotide sequence: TGTGCCAGCAGCTTGGGTTTGGGACAGAACTATGGCTACACCTTC. The full variable domain, with the rest looked up from reference TRBV5-4 and TRBJ1-2, is ETGVTQSPTHLIKTRGQQVTLRCSSQSGHNTVSWYQQALGQGPQFIFQYYREEENGRGNFPPRFSGLQFPNYSSELNVNALELDDSALYLCASSLGLGQNYGYTFGSGTRLTVV.

The chain has TRBV7-2 and TRBJ1-3, with D perhaps TRBD1 (5 bases). V was shortened by 1 base and J by 2 bases, with 12 bases between the two germline ends. Looked up from germline, CDR1 is SGHTA and CDR2 is FQGNSA. The CDR3 contains 16 residues. The DNA of the CDR3 is TGTGCCAGCAGCTTAGAGCCGGGGCTGACTGGAAACACCATATATTTT. As protein: CASSLEPGLTGNTIYF.

J is TRBJ1-1 and V is TRBV6-5; D gene ambiguous. Germline-derived CDR1 and CDR2 are MNHEY and SVGAGI. Deletions cut 2 bases from V and 7 bases from J, with 14 bases between. The CDR3 runs to 14 residues. CDR3 amino acids: CASSYRGWTGEAFF. Written as DNA, the CDR3 is TGTGCCAGCAGTTACCGGGGTTGGACGGGTGAAGCTTTCTTT.

The J gene is TRBJ1-5, the V gene TRBV4-1; 7 bases are shared with TRBD1. Germline lookup yields CDR1 MGHRA and CDR2 YSYEKL. The CDR3 sequence is 20 residues long. Losses at the gene ends were 0 bases for V and 4 bases for J; bases not matched to a gene: 18. The CDR3 reads CASSQDSVRTGSLGNQPQHF. In DNA form, the CDR3 reads TGCGCCAGCAGCCAAGATAGTGTACGGACAGGATCTCTAGGGAATCAGCCCCAGCATTTT.

The chain combines TRBV7-8 with TRBJ1-1, with D unclear. V lost 1 base and J lost 10, with 10 bases in between. CDR3 size: 12 residues. Per germline, CDR1 SGHVS and CDR2 FQNEAQ. The CDR3 nucleotides read TGTGCCAGCAGCTTAGAGGACGATCTAGCTTTCTTT. Protein sequence: CASSLEDDLAFF.

This chain links TRBV5-5 with TRBJ1-2; 8 bases line up with TRBD1. The V gene's germline CDR1 is SGHKS and CDR2 YYEKEE (reference sequence). V shed 5 bases and J 3 bases; nucleotides not matched to a gene: 9. The CDR3 runs to 15 residues. The CDR3 coding sequence is TGTGCCAGCAGAGTAGGACAGGGTGGTGACTATGGCTACACCTTC. This encodes CASRVGQGGDYGYTF.

The genes are TRBV18 and TRBJ1-2; possible D gene TRBD1, 6 bases. The CDR3 runs to 15 residues. Trimming took 2 bases from V and 3 from J, leaving 13 bases between them. Germline CDR1 and CDR2: KGHSH and LQKENI. The CDR3: CASSPNLQGDYGYTF. The DNA for the CDR3 is TGTGCCAGCTCACCAAATTTACAGGGAGACTATGGCTACACCTTC.

This clone came up once. V usage is TRBV6-6 and J usage is TRBJ2-3; 9 nucleotides line up with TRBD1. Per germline, CDR1 MNHNY and CDR2 SVGAGI (reference sequence). The CDR3 loop spans 14 amino acids. The ends lost 6 bases at V and 3 bases at J; junction bases unmatched: 4. The CDR3 sequence: CASRGGQGTDTQYF. The CDR3 DNA sequence: TGTGCCAGCAGGGGGGGACAGGGTACAGATACGCAGTATTTT.

The chain employs TRBV6-1 and TRBJ2-7; 8 bases fit TRBD1. Per germline, CDR1 MNHNS and CDR2 SASEGT. This CDR3 is 15 amino acids long. With V trimmed by 4 bases and J by 6 bases, 11 bases remained unmatched. The CDR3 spells CASSGPATGAAEQYF. The CDR3 DNA reads TGTGCCAGCAGTGGCCCCGCGACAGGGGCCGCCGAGCAGTACTTC.

J is TRBJ2-3 and V is TRBV7-2; tentative D call: TRBD2 (5 bases). The germline gives CDR1 SGHTA, CDR2 FQGNSA. There are 14 residues in the CDR3. The germline V and J ends were trimmed by 5 bases and 5 bases, with 14 bases remaining between them. The CDR3 reads CASSPSNGRDTQYF. CDR3 bases: TGTGCCAGCAGCCCCAGTAATGGGAGAGATACGCAGTATTTT.

This chain uses TRBV7-8 with TRBJ2-5, with TRBD1 matching over 8 bases. Trimming at V came to 5 bases and at J to 0 bases, leaving 8 bases not matched to a gene. The CDR3 extends over 16 amino acids. CDR1 is SGHVS, CDR2 FQNEAQ, per germline. The CDR3 loop reads CASSGRQGKHQETQYF. The CDR3 region has the DNA TGTGCCAGCAGCGGGCGACAGGGGAAGCACCAAGAGACCCAGTACTTC. The variable domain in full, completed from reference TRBV7-8 and TRBJ2-5, reads GAGVSQSPRYKVAKRGQDVALRCDPISGHVSLFWYQQALGQGPEFLTYFQNEAQLDKSGLPSDRFFAERPEGSVSTLKIQRTQQEDSAVYLCASSGRQGKHQETQYFGPGTRLLVL.

This clone was counted between two and nine times. V gene TRBV27 combines with J gene TRBJ1-6, with D possibly being TRBD1 (6 bases). Germline V CDR1 and CDR2: MNHEY, SMNVEV (reference sequence). V was cut by 0 bases and J by 7 bases, with 10 bases left in between. The length of the CDR3 is 15 residues. CDR3 DNA: TGTGCCAGCAGTTTATCGTTGGACAGAAATTCACCCCTCCACTTT. Its protein product is CASSLSLDRNSPLHF.

The chain is built from TRBV20-1 and TRBJ1-2; no firm D call. Germline V gene sequence: CDR1 DFQATT, CDR2 SNEGSKA (reference sequence). The CDR3 has 11 amino acids. In DNA, the CDR3 is TGCGTAATACTTGGAGGGCCTGGCTACACCTTC. This sequence encodes CVILGGPGYTF.

The chain employs TRBV12-5 and TRBJ2-5, with a tentative D call TRBD2 (6 bases). CDR3 size: 16 residues. Germline V CDR1 and CDR2: LGHNT, FRNRAP. Trimming took 7 bases from V and 7 from J, leaving 25 bases between them. The CDR3 here is CASALGQRATHGTQYF. DNA for the CDR3: TGTGCTAGTGCCTTAGGCCAGCGGGCCACGCACGGGACCCAGTACTTC.

The genes are TRBV10-3 and TRBJ2-5; 10 bases are shared with TRBD1. This CDR3 region has 16 residues. CDR1 and CDR2 (germline): ENHRY, SYGVKD. Trimming took 0 bases from V and 3 from J; bases not matched to a gene: 4. The CDR3 reads CAISESTGTGEETQYF. The CDR3 nucleotides read TGTGCCATCAGTGAGTCGACCGGGACAGGGGAAGAGACCCAGTACTTC.

The chain recombines TRBV19 with TRBJ1-1, with unresolved D. This CDR3 is built from 15 residues. V was shortened by 1 base and J by 3 bases, with 12 bases between the two germline ends. Germline CDR1 is LNHDA and CDR2 is SQIVND (reference sequence). CDR3 sequence reads: CASSIARVEHTEAFF. The CDR3 DNA follows: TGTGCCAGTAGTATAGCCAGAGTCGAACACACTGAAGCTTTCTTT.

J is TRBJ2-1 and V is TRBV2, with 7 bases matching TRBD1. CDR1 is SNHLY and CDR2 is FYNNEI in the germline V gene. The V and J ends lost 8 bases and 4 bases, in that order; junction bases with no gene match: 5. CDR3 length equals 13 residues. The DNA of the CDR3 is TGTGCCAGCCGGGACAGAGCTTACAATGAGCAGTTCTTC. Protein sequence: CASRDRAYNEQFF. The full variable domain, with the rest looked up from reference TRBV2 and TRBJ2-1, is EPEVTQTPSHQVTQMGQEVILRCVPISNHLYFYWYRQILGQKVEFLVSFYNNEISEKSEIFDDQFSVERPDGSNFTLKIRSTKLEDSAMYFCASRDRAYNEQFFGPGTRLTVL.

The chain uses TRBV7-2 and TRBJ2-6; 9 bases are a match to TRBD2. CDR1 and CDR2 from the germline V gene are SGHTA and FQGNSA. CDR3 length: 17 amino acids. The ends lost 1 base at V and 1 base at J; junction bases unmatched: 2. The CDR3 here is CASSLVGLASGANVLTF. The CDR3 coding sequence is TGTGCCAGCAGCTTAGTGGGACTAGCATCTGGGGCCAACGTCCTGACTTTC.